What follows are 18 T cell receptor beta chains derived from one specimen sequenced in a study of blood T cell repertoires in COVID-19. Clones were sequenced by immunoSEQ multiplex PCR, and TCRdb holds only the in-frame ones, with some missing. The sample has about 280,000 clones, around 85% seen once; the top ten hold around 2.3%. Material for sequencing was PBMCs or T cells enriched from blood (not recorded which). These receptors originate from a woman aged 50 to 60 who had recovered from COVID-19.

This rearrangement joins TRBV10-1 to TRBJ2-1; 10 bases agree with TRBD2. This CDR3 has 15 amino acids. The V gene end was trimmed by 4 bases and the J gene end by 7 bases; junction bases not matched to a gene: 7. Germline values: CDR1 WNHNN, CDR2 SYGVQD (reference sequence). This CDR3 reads CASSGLGLARNEQFF. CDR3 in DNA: TGCGCCAGCAGTGGTTTGGGACTAGCGCGTAATGAGCAGTTCTTC.

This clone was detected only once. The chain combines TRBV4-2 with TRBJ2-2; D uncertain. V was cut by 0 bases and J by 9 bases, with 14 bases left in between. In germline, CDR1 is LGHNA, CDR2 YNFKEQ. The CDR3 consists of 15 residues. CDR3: CASSQDNSWVRELFF. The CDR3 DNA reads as TGTGCCAGCAGCCAAGATAATAGCTGGGTTCGGGAGCTGTTTTTT.

CDR3 protein: CASSITWTGGRQQPQHF. DNA for the CDR3: TGTGCCAGCAGTATAACTTGGACAGGGGGCAGACAACAGCCCCAGCATTTT. This rearrangement joins TRBV27 to TRBJ1-5; 11 nucleotides align to TRBD1. The trim removed 5 bases at V and 7 bases at J, leaving 13 bases unmatched. CDR1 and CDR2 (germline): MNHEY, SMNVEV (reference sequence). This CDR3 spans 17 amino acids.

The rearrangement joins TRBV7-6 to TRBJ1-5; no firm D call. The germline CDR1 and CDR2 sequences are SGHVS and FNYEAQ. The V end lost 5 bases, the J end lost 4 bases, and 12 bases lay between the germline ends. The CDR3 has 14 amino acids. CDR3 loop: CASSPSGGNQPQHF. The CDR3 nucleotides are TGTGCCAGCAGCCCTAGTGGAGGGAATCAGCCCCAGCATTTT.

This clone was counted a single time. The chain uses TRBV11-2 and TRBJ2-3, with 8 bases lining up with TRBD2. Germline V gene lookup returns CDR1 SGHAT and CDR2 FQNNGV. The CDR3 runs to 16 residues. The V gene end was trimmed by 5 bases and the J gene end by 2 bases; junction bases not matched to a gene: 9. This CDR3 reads CASSPQLAGLTDTQYF. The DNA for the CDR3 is TGTGCCAGCAGCCCTCAATTAGCGGGGCTCACAGATACGCAGTATTTT.

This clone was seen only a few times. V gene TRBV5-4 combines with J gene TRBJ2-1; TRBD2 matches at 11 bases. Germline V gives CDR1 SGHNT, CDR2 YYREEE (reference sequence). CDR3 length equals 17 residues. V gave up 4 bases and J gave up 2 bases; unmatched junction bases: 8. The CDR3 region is CASSHNLAGGTYNEQFF. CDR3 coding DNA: TGTGCCAGCAGCCACAACCTAGCGGGAGGCACCTACAATGAGCAGTTCTTC.

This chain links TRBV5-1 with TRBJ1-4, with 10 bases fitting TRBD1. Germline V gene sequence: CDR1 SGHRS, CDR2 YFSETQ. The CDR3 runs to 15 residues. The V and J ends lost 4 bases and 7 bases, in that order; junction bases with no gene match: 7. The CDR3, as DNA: TGCGCCAGCAGCACGACAGGGGGCTATGGTGAAAAACTGTTTTTT. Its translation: CASSTTGGYGEKLFF.

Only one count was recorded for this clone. CDR3 sequence (DNA): TGCGCCAGCAGCTTGGGCGGGGGGGCCAACTACGAGCAGTACTTC. It yields the protein CASSLGGGANYEQYF. The V call is TRBV5-1, the J call TRBJ2-7; TRBD2 matches 9 bases. With V trimmed by 0 bases and J by 3 bases, 4 bases remained unmatched. The germline gives CDR1 SGHRS, CDR2 YFSETQ. This CDR3 comprises 15 residues. Filled out from reference TRBV5-1 and TRBJ2-7, the complete variable domain reads KAGVTQTPRYLIKTRGQQVTLSCSPISGHRSVSWYQQTPGQGLQFLFEYFSETQRNKGNFPGRFSGRQFSNSRSEMNVSTLELGDSALYLCASSLGGGANYEQYFGPGTRLTVT.

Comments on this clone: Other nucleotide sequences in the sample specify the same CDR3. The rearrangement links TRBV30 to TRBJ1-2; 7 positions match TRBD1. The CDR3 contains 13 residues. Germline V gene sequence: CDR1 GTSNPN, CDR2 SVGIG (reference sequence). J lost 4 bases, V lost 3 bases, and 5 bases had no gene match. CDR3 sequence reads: CAWRGQLLYGYTF. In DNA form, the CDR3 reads TGTGCCTGGAGGGGACAGCTTCTCTATGGCTACACCTTC.

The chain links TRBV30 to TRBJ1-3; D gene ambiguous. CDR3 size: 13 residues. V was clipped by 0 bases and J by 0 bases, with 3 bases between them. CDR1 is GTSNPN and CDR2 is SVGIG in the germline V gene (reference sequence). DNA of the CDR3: TGTGCCTGGAGTGTGTACTCTGGAAACACCATATATTTT. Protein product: CAWSVYSGNTIYF. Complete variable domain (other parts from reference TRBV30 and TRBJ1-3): SQTIHQWPATLVQPVGSPLSLECTVEGTSNPNLYWYRQAAGRGLQLLFYSVGIGQISSEVPQNLSASRPQDRQFILSSKKLLLSDSGFYLCAWSVYSGNTIYFGEGSWLTVV.

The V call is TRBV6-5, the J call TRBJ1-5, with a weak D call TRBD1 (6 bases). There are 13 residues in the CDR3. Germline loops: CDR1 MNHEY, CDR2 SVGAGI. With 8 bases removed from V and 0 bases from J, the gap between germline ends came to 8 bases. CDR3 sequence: CASGTNSNQPQHF. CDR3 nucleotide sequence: TGTGCCAGCGGGACAAATAGCAATCAGCCCCAGCATTTT.

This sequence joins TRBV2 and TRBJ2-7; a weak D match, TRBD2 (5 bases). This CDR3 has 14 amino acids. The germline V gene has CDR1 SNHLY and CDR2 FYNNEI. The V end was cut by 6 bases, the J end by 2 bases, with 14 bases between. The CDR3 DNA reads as TGTGCCAGCAGACCCACGGACGGGACCTACGAGCAGTACTTC. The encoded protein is CASRPTDGTYEQYF.

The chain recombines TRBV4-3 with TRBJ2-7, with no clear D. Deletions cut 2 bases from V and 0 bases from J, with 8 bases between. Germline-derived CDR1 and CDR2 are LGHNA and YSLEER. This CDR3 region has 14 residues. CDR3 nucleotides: TGCGCCAGCAGCCAATATACAGCCTCCTACGAGCAGTACTTC. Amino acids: CASSQYTASYEQYF.

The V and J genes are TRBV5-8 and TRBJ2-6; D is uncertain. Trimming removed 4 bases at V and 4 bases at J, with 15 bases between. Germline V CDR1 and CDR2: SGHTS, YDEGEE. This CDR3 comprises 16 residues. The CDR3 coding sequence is TGTGCCAGCAGCCGTACACAGAGTTCGGGGGCCAACGTCCTGACTTTC. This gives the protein CASSRTQSSGANVLTF.

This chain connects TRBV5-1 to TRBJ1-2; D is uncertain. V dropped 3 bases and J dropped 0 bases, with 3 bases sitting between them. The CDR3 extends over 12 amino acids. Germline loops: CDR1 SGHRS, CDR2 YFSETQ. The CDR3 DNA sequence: TGCGCCAGCAGCTCTACTAACTATGGCTACACCTTC. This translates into CASSSTNYGYTF.

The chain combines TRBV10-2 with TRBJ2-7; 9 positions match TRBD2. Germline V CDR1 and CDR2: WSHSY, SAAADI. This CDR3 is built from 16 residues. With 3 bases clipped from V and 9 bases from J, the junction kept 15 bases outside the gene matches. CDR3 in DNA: TGCGCCAGCAGTGACCAACAGACTAGCGGCCGGGTGGCGCAGTACTTC. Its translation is CASSDQQTSGRVAQYF.

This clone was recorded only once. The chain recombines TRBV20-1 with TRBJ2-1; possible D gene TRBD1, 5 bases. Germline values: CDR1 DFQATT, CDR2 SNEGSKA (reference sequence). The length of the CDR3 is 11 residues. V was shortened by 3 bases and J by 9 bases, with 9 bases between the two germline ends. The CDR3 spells CSARAQGEQFF. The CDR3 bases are TGCAGTGCTAGGGCGCAGGGTGAGCAGTTCTTC.

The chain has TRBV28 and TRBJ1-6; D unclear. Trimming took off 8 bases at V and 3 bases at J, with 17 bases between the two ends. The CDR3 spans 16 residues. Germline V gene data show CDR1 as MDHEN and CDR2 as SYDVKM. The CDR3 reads CASVTGKDFYNSPLHF. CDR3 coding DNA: TGTGCCAGCGTCACGGGGAAGGATTTCTATAATTCACCCCTCCACTTT.